One sample yielded the 11 T cell receptor beta chains listed below, sequenced in a study of T cell clonotyping in hematopoietic cell transplantation. As for time point: recipient sample about 28 days before transplant, after cytoreduction. Profiled with immunoSEQ multiplex PCR; TCRdb holds only in-frame clones, not every one. The sample records tens of thousands of clones, roughly nine tenths being singletons. The starting material was peripheral blood mononuclear cells, obtained before stem cell transplant. The receptors originated from a man aged 18 to 35 with biphenotypic leukemia. Some clones in this sample may be carry-over from other donors' samples.

This clone was seen more than once but under ten times. The chain joins TRBV11-3 to TRBJ1-5; D is uncertain. Germline loops: CDR1 SGHNT, CDR2 YENEEA. V shed 4 bases and J shed 9 bases, with 13 bases lying between them. The CDR3 is 13 amino acids. The CDR3 here is CASSSGVRGPQHF. The CDR3 DNA follows: TGTGCCAGCAGCTCCGGTGTCCGAGGGCCCCAGCATTTT.

V gene TRBV6-5 combines with J gene TRBJ2-7; TRBD1 agrees at 10 bases. There are 16 residues in the CDR3. The germline V gene encodes CDR1 MNHEY and CDR2 SVGAGI. V lost 2 bases, J lost 2 bases, and 6 bases stayed unmatched. The CDR3: CASSYPTTGGTYEQYF. DNA of the CDR3: TGTGCCAGCAGTTACCCGACGACAGGGGGCACCTACGAGCAGTACTTC.

This rearrangement joins TRBV25-1 to TRBJ2-7; either TRBD1 or TRBD2 may supply D (6 bases each). Germline V gives CDR1 MGHDK, CDR2 SYGVNS. This CDR3 comprises 15 residues. V was pared by 4 bases and J by 5 bases, with 18 bases between. CDR3 sequence: CASSALRGRTNEQYF. For the CDR3, the DNA is TGTGCCAGCAGTGCATTGAGGGGGAGGACGAACGAGCAGTACTTC.

The J gene is TRBJ1-5, the V gene TRBV28; D is unresolved. Germline lookup yields CDR1 MDHEN and CDR2 SYDVKM. The CDR3 loop spans 13 amino acids. V was cut by 2 bases and J by 6 bases, with 8 bases left in between. The CDR3 loop is CASSLVGSQPQHF. The CDR3 nucleotides read TGTGCCAGCAGTTTAGTGGGAAGTCAGCCCCAGCATTTT.

The V call is TRBV11-2, the J call TRBJ1-3; D ambiguous. CDR1 is SGHAT and CDR2 is FQNNGV in the germline V gene. V lost 4 bases and J 0 bases, leaving 10 bases between the germline ends. This CDR3 contains 15 residues. CDR3 sequence reads: CASSSGSNSGNTIYF. CDR3 sequence (DNA): TGTGCCAGCAGCTCGGGGTCGAACTCTGGAAACACCATATATTTT.

This clone was counted a single time. V usage is TRBV13 and J usage is TRBJ2-7; D remains ambiguous. CDR3 length equals 12 residues. Trimming stripped 5 bases from V and 6 bases from J, with 11 bases between. Looked up from germline, CDR1 is PRHDT and CDR2 is FYEKMQ (reference sequence). The CDR3 protein is CASSDGPPEQYF. The CDR3 region has the DNA TGTGCCAGCAGCGACGGCCCCCCCGAGCAGTACTTC.

The chain combines TRBV5-1 with TRBJ2-7, with 8 bases lining up with TRBD1. The CDR3 has 13 amino acids. The trim removed 4 bases at V and 3 bases at J, leaving 3 bases unmatched. CDR1 is SGHRS and CDR2 is YFSETQ in the germline V gene. DNA of the CDR3: TGCGCCAGCAGCACCGACAGGGGCTACGAGCAGTACTTC. This sequence encodes CASSTDRGYEQYF.

V usage is TRBV30 and J usage is TRBJ2-3; 10 nucleotides line up with TRBD2. This CDR3 has 14 residues. Per the germline V gene, CDR1 is GTSNPN and CDR2 is SVGIG (reference sequence). V trimming: 3 bases; J trimming: 4 bases; junction bases outside the gene matches: 4. The CDR3 protein is CAWRLAGAADTQYF. The CDR3 DNA sequence: TGTGCCTGGAGGCTAGCGGGAGCTGCAGATACGCAGTATTTT.

This rearrangement joins TRBV4-3 to TRBJ1-1; no firm D call. The CDR3 loop spans 14 amino acids. V was clipped by 3 bases and J by 5 bases, with 13 bases between them. Per the germline V gene, CDR1 is LGHNA and CDR2 is YSLEER. CDR3 sequence reads: CASSHYEGITEAFF. The CDR3 DNA follows: TGCGCCAGCAGCCACTATGAGGGTATAACTGAAGCTTTCTTT.

The CDR3 coding sequence is TGTGCCAGCAGCACTAACCTACCGGGACAGCCTAATCAGCCCCAGCATTTT. This translates into CASSTNLPGQPNQPQHF. The chain employs TRBV28 and TRBJ1-5; TRBD1 matches at 7 bases. The germline CDR1 and CDR2 sequences are MDHEN and SYDVKM. The CDR3 totals 17 residues. The trim removed 6 bases at V and 4 bases at J, leaving 15 bases unmatched.

The chain is built from TRBV13 and TRBJ2-7, with D perhaps TRBD1 (6 bases). V dropped 5 bases and J dropped 6 bases, with 17 bases sitting between them. Germline lookup yields CDR1 PRHDT and CDR2 FYEKMQ (reference sequence). This CDR3 is built from 14 residues. CDR3 DNA sequence: TGTGCCAGCAGCCCCAAAGGTGGGGGCGTCGAGCAGTACTTC. It encodes CASSPKGGGVEQYF.